Listed below are T cell receptor beta chains from one sample, sequenced in a study of graft-versus-host responses after intestinal transplantation. Data came from immunoSEQ multiplex PCR; TCRdb stores just in-frame clones and leaves some out. The table records more than 4,000 clones, about 25% of them present only once. Sequences were derived from alloreactive CD4+ T cells from a mixed lymphocyte reaction culture, sampled before transplantation. Every receptor here comes from a human patient who was an organ donor for intestinal transplantation. Each CDR3 is given with its conserved first and last residue. The D gene is left open where the match is weak. Not every row has a clone size; where given, it reads once, few, many or a size class.

v_call: TRBV19; j_call: TRBJ1-2; d_call: -; clone_size: -; cdr3_aa: CASNPGQTNYGYTF; cdr3_nt: TGTGCCAGTAATCCGGGACAAACTAACTATGGCTACACCTTC
v_call: TRBV7-2; j_call: TRBJ2-3; d_call: TRBD2; clone_size: once; cdr3_aa: CASSSRTSGLDTQYF; cdr3_nt: TGTGCCAGCAGCTCTCGGACTAGCGGCTTAGATACGCAGTATTTT
v_call: TRBV5-1; j_call: TRBJ2-7; d_call: TRBD1; clone_size: -; cdr3_aa: CASSPGQGAYEQYF; cdr3_nt: TGCGCCAGCAGTCCTGGACAGGGGGCGTACGAGCAGTACTTC
v_call: TRBV21-1; j_call: TRBJ2-1; d_call: -; clone_size: few; cdr3_aa: CASSKEQWVYREDEQFF; cdr3_nt: TGTGCCAGCAGCAAAGAACAGTGGGTTTATCGGGAGGATGAGCAGTTCTTC
v_call: TRBV11-2; j_call: TRBJ1-2; d_call: -; clone_size: -; cdr3_aa: CASSFFGQGMDYGYTF; cdr3_nt: TGTGCCAGCAGCTTTTTTGGCCAGGGTATGGACTATGGCTACACCTTC
v_call: TRBV12-5; j_call: TRBJ1-1; d_call: TRBD1; clone_size: few; cdr3_aa: CASGDRDRNTEAFF; cdr3_nt: TGTGCTAGTGGGGACAGGGATCGGAACACTGAAGCTTTCTTT
v_call: TRBV18; j_call: TRBJ1-5; d_call: -; clone_size: -; cdr3_aa: CASSQEHSNQPQHF; cdr3_nt: TGTGCCAGCTCACAGGAGCATAGCAATCAGCCCCAGCATTTT
v_call: TRBV11-1; j_call: TRBJ2-3; d_call: TRBD1; clone_size: few; cdr3_aa: CALGQGVITDTQYF; cdr3_nt: TGTGCCCTGGGGCAGGGGGTAATAACAGATACGCAGTATTTT
v_call: TRBV19; j_call: TRBJ1-1; d_call: -; clone_size: -; cdr3_aa: CASSAEGGDTEAFF; cdr3_nt: TGTGCCAGTAGTGCTGAGGGGGGGGACACTGAAGCTTTCTTT
v_call: TRBV10-3; j_call: TRBJ2-1; d_call: TRBD1; clone_size: -; cdr3_aa: CAISGTGVAGNEQFF; cdr3_nt: TGTGCCATCAGTGGGACAGGGGTCGCCGGGAATGAGCAGTTCTTC